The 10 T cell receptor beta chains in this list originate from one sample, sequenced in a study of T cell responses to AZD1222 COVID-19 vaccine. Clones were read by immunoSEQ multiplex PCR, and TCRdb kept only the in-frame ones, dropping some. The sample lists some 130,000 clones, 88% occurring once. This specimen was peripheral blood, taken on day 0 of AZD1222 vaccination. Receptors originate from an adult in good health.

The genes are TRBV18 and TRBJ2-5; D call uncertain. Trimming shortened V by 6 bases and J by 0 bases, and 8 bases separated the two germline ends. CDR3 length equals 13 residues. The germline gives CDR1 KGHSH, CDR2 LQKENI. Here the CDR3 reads CASSETHQETQYF. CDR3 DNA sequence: TGTGCCAGCTCTGAAACCCACCAAGAGACCCAGTACTTC.

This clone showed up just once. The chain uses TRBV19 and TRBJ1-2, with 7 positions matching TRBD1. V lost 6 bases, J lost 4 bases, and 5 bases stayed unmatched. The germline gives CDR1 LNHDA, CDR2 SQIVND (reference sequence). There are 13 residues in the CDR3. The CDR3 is CASSEQGTYGYTF. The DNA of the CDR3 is TGTGCCAGTAGCGAACAGGGGACCTATGGCTACACCTTC.

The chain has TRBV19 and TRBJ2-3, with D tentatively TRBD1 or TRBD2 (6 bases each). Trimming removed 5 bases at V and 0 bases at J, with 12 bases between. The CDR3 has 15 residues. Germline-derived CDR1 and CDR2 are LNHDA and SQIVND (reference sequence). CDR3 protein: CASSARGPSTDTQYF. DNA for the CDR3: TGTGCCAGTAGTGCCCGGGGGCCTAGCACAGATACGCAGTATTTT.

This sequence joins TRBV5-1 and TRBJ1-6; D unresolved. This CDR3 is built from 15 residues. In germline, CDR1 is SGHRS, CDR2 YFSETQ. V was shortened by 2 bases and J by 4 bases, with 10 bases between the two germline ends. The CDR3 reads CASSLVGPYNSPLHF. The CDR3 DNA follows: TGCGCCAGCAGCTTAGTGGGTCCATATAATTCACCCCTCCACTTT. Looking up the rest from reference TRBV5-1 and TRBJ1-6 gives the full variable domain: KAGVTQTPRYLIKTRGQQVTLSCSPISGHRSVSWYQQTPGQGLQFLFEYFSETQRNKGNFPGRFSGRQFSNSRSEMNVSTLELGDSALYLCASSLVGPYNSPLHFGNGTRLTVT.

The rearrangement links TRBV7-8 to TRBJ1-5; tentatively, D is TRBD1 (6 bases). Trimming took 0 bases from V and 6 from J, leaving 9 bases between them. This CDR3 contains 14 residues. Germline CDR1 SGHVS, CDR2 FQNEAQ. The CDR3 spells CASSLAVRGQPQHF. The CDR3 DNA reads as TGTGCCAGCAGCTTAGCAGTCAGGGGTCAGCCCCAGCATTTT.

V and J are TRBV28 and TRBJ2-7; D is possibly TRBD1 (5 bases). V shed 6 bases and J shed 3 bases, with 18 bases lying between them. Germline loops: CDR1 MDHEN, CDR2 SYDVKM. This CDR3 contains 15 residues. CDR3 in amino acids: CASRQASAGNYEQYF. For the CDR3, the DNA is TGTGCCAGCAGACAAGCTTCTGCAGGGAACTACGAGCAGTACTTC.

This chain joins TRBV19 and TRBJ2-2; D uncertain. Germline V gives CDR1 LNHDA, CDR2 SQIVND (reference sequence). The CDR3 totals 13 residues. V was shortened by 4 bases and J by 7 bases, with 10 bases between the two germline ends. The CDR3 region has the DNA TGTGCCAGTAGTACCCTCGGAAACGGGGAGCTGTTTTTT. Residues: CASSTLGNGELFF.

The CDR3 DNA is TGTGCCGGGGGGGAAAATCTGGGTACTGAAGCTTTCTTT. This encodes CAGGENLGTEAFF. This chain joins TRBV30 and TRBJ1-1, with D maybe TRBD1 (5 bases). Germline assignment: CDR1 GTSNPN and CDR2 SVGIG (reference sequence). The V end lost 8 bases, the J end lost 5 bases, and 18 bases lay between the germline ends. The length of the CDR3 is 13 residues.

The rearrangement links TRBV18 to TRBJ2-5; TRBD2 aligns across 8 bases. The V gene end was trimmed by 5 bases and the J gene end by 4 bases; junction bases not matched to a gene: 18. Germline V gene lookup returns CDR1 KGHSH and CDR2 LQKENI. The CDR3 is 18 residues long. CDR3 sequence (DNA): TGTGCCAGCTCAGCAACAACCGTGGTGGGAGCGGGGGTAGAGACCCAGTACTTC. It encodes CASSATTVVGAGVETQYF.

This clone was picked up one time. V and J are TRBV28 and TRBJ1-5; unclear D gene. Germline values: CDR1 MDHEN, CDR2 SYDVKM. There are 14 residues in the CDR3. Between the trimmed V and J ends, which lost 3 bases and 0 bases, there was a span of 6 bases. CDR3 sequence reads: CASSFWVSNQPQHF. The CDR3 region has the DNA TGTGCCAGCAGTTTCTGGGTTAGCAATCAGCCCCAGCATTTT.